The rows below give T cell receptor beta chains drawn from one sample of a study of OX40 agonist ivuxolimab in advanced cancers. The assay was immunoSEQ multiplex PCR, and TCRdb's table has in-frame clones only and misses some. The sample carries tens of thousands of clones, around 93% recorded once. Sample: CD4+ or CD8+ T cells sorted from blood, taken in a trial of the OX40 agonist ivuxolimab. The receptors shown here come from an adult with an advanced solid tumor such as melanoma, head and neck, liver or kidney cancer. Both conserved end residues are part of each CDR3. D genes are given only for firm matches. The size field is filled for only some rows; it gives once, few, many or a size class.

TRBJ2-5 TRBD2 . TRBV19 CASSKGWSSGAQETQYF TGTGCCAGTAGTAAGGGGTGGTCTAGCGGGGCTCAAGAGACCCAGTACTTC
TRBJ2-3 TRBD1 . TRBV2 CASSELMDRGLGTQYF TGTGCCAGCAGTGAGCTCATGGACAGGGGGCTAGGCACGCAGTATTTT
TRBJ1-4 . . TRBV28 CACAGTNNEKLFF TGTGCCTGCGCCGGGACCAACAATGAAAAACTGTTTTTT
TRBJ2-3 . . TRBV10-1 CARLQGADTQYF TGCGCCAGGCTACAGGGCGCAGATACGCAGTATTTT
TRBJ1-5 . . TRBV2 CASSVEGYGNQPQHF TGTGCCAGCAGTGTGGAGGGATATGGCAATCAGCCCCAGCATTTT
TRBJ2-1 TRBD2 . TRBV28 CASTGRTSHEQFF TGTGCCAGCACCGGAAGGACTAGTCATGAGCAGTTCTTC
TRBJ1-2 . . TRBV6-1 CASRSASEEGGYTF TGTGCCAGCAGGTCCGCCTCCGAGGAGGGTGGCTACACCTTC
TRBJ1-2 TRBD1 once TRBV19 CASSFTTGANYGYTF TGTGCCAGTAGTTTCACGACAGGGGCTAACTATGGCTACACCTTC
TRBJ2-7 TRBD1 . TRBV19 CASSIVGTGLYEQYF TGTGCCAGTAGTATAGTCGGGACAGGGCTCTACGAGCAGTACTTC
TRBJ2-3 . . TRBV30 CAWGDLHGTDTQYF TGTGCCTGGGGAGACTTGCACGGCACAGATACGCAGTATTTT
TRBJ2-5 TRBD2 . TRBV5-4 CASSRGLDAETQYF TGTGCCAGCAGCAGGGGACTAGATGCCGAGACCCAGTACTTC
TRBJ1-4 TRBD1 . TRBV6-1 CASTPGQGRKLFF TGTGCCAGCACCCCGGGACAGGGGCGGAAACTGTTTTTT
TRBJ1-1 . once TRBV2 CASRGLVTGFNTEAFF TGTGCCAGCAGGGGTCTAGTGACAGGATTCAACACTGAAGCTTTCTTT
TRBJ1-2 TRBD1 . TRBV6-5 CASSLPTGGYGYTF TGTGCCAGCAGTCTGCCGACAGGGGGATATGGCTACACCTTC
TRBJ1-6 . . TRBV7-9 CASSLENSPLHF TGTGCCAGCAGCTTAGAAAATTCACCCCTCCACTTT
TRBJ1-1 TRBD1 . TRBV19 CASSKDRMNTEAFF TGTGCCAGTAGTAAGGACAGGATGAACACTGAAGCTTTCTTT
TRBJ1-6 TRBD1 . TRBV2 CASNRGWDSPLHF TGTGCCAGCAACAGGGGTTGGGATTCACCCCTCCACTTT
TRBJ2-5 . . TRBV18 CASSPPTARSQETQYF TGTGCCAGCTCACCACCGACGGCTAGGAGCCAAGAGACCCAGTACTTC
TRBJ2-3 TRBD1 . TRBV29-1 CSVSQGGTQYF TGCAGCGTTTCACAGGGGGGTACGCAGTATTTT
TRBJ2-7 TRBD2 . TRBV10-2 CASSDPTSDYEQYF TGCGCCAGCAGTGACCCGACTAGCGACTACGAGCAGTACTTC
TRBJ1-1 . . TRBV6-1 CASSLGQSNTEAFF TGTGCCAGCAGTCTCGGACAGTCCAACACTGAAGCTTTCTTT
TRBJ1-3 . . TRBV4-1 CASSQDSGYSGNTIYF TGCGCCAGCAGCCAAGATTCGGGATACTCTGGAAACACCATATATTTT
TRBJ1-1 . . TRBV19 CASSTTTGGDTEAFF TGTGCCAGTAGTACAACGACAGGAGGCGACACTGAAGCTTTCTTT
TRBJ1-5 TRBD1 once TRBV28 CASRWTGDNQPQHF TGTGCCAGCAGATGGACAGGGGACAATCAGCCCCAGCATTTT
TRBJ1-5 . . TRBV7-9 CASSLGSLNQPQHF TGTGCCAGCAGCTTAGGGTCGCTAAATCAGCCCCAGCATTTT
TRBJ2-1 . . TRBV19 CASSPGLPSSYNEQFF TGTGCCAGTAGTCCGGGACTTCCGAGCTCCTACAATGAGCAGTTCTTC
TRBJ2-3 . . TRBV10-3 CASSPSTDTQYF TGTGCCAGCAGCCCGAGCACAGATACGCAGTATTTT
TRBJ2-5 . . TRBV9 CASSVGDLPWGETQYF TGTGCCAGCAGCGTAGGAGACTTACCTTGGGGAGAGACCCAGTACTTC
TRBJ2-2 TRBD2 . TRBV29-1 CSVKRLAGETGELFF TGCAGCGTTAAAAGACTAGCGGGGGAGACCGGGGAGCTGTTTTTT
TRBJ1-5 . . TRBV6-6 CASSYSGGDSNQPQHF TGTGCCAGCAGTTACTCCGGGGGTGATAGCAATCAGCCCCAGCATTTT
TRBJ1-2 . once TRBV28 CASSLVGYGYTF TGTGCCAGCAGTTTAGTCGGCTATGGCTACACCTTC
TRBJ2-1 TRBD2 . TRBV7-2 CASSPWTSGRYSEQFF TGTGCCAGCAGCCCTTGGACTAGCGGGAGGTATAGTGAGCAGTTCTTC
TRBJ1-2 . . TRBV7-9 CASSLLGADGYTF TGTGCCAGCAGCTTACTCGGGGCTGATGGCTACACCTTC
TRBJ2-3 . . TRBV7-2 CASSQSTDTQYF TGTGCCAGCAGCCAAAGCACAGATACGCAGTATTTT
TRBJ1-5 . . TRBV6-1 CASSEVASGNGNQPQHF TGTGCCAGCAGTGAAGTTGCTTCGGGGAACGGCAATCAGCCCCAGCATTTT
TRBJ2-7 TRBD1 . TRBV11-2 CASSLDRDSSYEQYF TGTGCCAGCAGCTTAGATAGGGACAGTTCCTACGAGCAGTACTTC
TRBJ1-6 TRBD1 . TRBV30 CASGQGVSPLHF TGTGCCTCCGGACAGGGGGTTTCACCCCTCCACTTT
TRBJ2-1 . once TRBV10-1 CASSDFGEQFF TGCGCCAGCAGTGATTTTGGTGAGCAGTTCTTC
TRBJ2-3 TRBD2 few TRBV28 CASSFLTSGSVADTQYF TGTGCCAGCAGTTTTTTGACTAGCGGGAGTGTGGCAGATACGCAGTATTTT
TRBJ1-2 TRBD1 . TRBV5-6 CASSLGTGFRDYGYTF TGTGCCAGCAGCCTCGGGACAGGCTTCCGTGACTATGGCTACACCTTC
TRBJ2-7 . . TRBV21-1 CASTEPDSGDEQYF TGTGCCAGCACCGAGCCGGACAGTGGGGACGAGCAGTACTTC
TRBJ2-1 . . TRBV5-4 CASSTGTGESYNEQFF TGTGCCAGCAGCACCGGGACGGGGGAATCCTACAATGAGCAGTTCTTC
TRBJ1-2 . once TRBV19 CASSKTSYNGYTF TGTGCCAGTAGTAAGACATCTTATAATGGCTACACCTTC
TRBJ2-2 TRBD2 . TRBV5-1 CASREDPTNTGELFF TGCGCCAGCCGGGAGGACCCCACGAACACCGGGGAGCTGTTTTTT
TRBJ1-3 . . TRBV12-1 CASSFRRGVVSGNTIYF TGTGCCAGCAGCTTTAGGCGGGGGGTTGTCTCAGGAAACACCATATATTTT